This TCR beta chain originates from a study of early T cells in non-severe SARS-CoV-2 infection. Study in general: Unpaired chains resulted from sequencing bulk RNA of unsorted whole blood.

Losses at the gene ends were 1 base for V and 2 bases for J; bases not matched to a gene: 3. The CDR3 is made up of 16 amino acids. CDR1 and CDR2 (germline): MNHNY, SVGAGI (reference sequence). Attachment of unique molecular identifiers was made to individual cDNA molecules. Via MiXCR, TCRdb re-called the 5' RACE reads, giving one row per CDR3 protein. This repertoire shows tens of thousands of distinct CDR3 sequences, under 7% found once; its top ten account for approximately 3%. This clonotype was counted between two and nine times. The origin of this receptor is an adult who was a healthcare worker with PCR-confirmed SARS-CoV-2 infection or an uninfected control (not recorded which). The V gene is TRBV6-6, the J gene TRBJ1-3, with 9 positions matching TRBD1. The sample was whole blood, taken at baseline. This CDR3 reads CASSYYGTGTGNTIYF. The CDR3 coding sequence is TGTGCCAGCAGTTACTACGGGACAGGGACTGGAAACACCATATATTTT.